The source of this T cell receptor (beta chain) is a study of cytomegalovirus exposure and HLA in healthy donors. The PCR made use of 60 Vbeta and 13 Jbeta primers. Sequenced by immunoSEQ multiplex PCR; TCRdb stores in-frame clones only, minus some. The data contain 110,000 to 150,000 clones, roughly three quarters of them singletons. V was clipped by 2 bases and J by 6 bases; unmatched bases: 3. This CDR3 comprises 14 residues. Germline CDR1 is GTSNPN and CDR2 is SVGIG (reference sequence). The specimen was PBMCs. The chain links TRBV30 to TRBJ2-1, with 11 bases identical to TRBD2. This TCR came from a man aged 18 to 30 in good health and CMV-seronegative. CDR3: CAWSRLAGINEQFF. The CDR3 DNA is TGTGCCTGGAGTAGACTAGCGGGGATCAATGAGCAGTTCTTC.